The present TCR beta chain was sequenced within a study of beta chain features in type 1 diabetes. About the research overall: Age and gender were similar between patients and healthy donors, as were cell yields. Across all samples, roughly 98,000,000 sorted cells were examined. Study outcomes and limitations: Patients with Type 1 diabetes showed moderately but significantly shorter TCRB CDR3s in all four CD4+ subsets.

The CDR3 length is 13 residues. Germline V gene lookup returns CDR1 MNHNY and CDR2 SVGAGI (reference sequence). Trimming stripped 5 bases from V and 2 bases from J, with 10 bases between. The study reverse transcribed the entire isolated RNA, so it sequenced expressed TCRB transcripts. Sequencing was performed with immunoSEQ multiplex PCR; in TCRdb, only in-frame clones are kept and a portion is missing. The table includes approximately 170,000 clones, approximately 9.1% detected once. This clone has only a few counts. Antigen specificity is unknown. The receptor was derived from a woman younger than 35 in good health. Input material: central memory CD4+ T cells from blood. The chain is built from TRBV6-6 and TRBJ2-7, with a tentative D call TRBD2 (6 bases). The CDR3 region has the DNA TGTGCCAGCAGTCGTTCGGGGGCCTACGAGCAGTACTTC. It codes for CASSRSGAYEQYF.